The clone carrying this TCR beta chain showed up just a few times. Its antigen is unknown. The CDR3 spans 13 residues. The germline V gene has CDR1 SNHLY and CDR2 FYNNEI. Trimming cost V 6 bases and J 5 bases, with 13 bases left between them. Held in samples before DNA extraction were roughly 0.85-11 million cryopreserved PBMC. The sample comes from a study of long-term antiretroviral therapy in people with HIV. Study-wide results and limits: Repertoires in HIV (unlike those of controls) had narrower CDR3 length ranges.

Sequencing relied on immunoSEQ assay v3.0, run at survey level. Some clones are missing from TCRdb's copy, which holds only in-frame ones; the method was immunoSEQ multiplex PCR. The sample yields tens of thousands of clones, about four fifths seen once. This clonotype was sampled from a man aged 18-30 years with HIV. The specimen comprised unsorted PBMCs, sampled 0.4 years after starting antiretroviral therapy. The V call is TRBV2, the J call TRBJ2-5, with a possible D match to TRBD2 (6 bases). The CDR3 bases are TGTGCCAGCAGGGACGGGACTTTTGAGACCCAGTACTTC. Translated: CASRDGTFETQYF.